This TCR beta chain stems from a study of ipilimumab plus nivolumab after autologous stem cell transplantation. For the study at large: The DLBCL group included primary refractory and relapsed cases.

The CDR3 loop spans 15 amino acids. Per the germline V gene, CDR1 is SGHRS and CDR2 is YFSETQ. Trimming took 0 bases from V and 3 from J, leaving 12 bases between them. Patients got ipilimumab 1 mg/kg beginning 14 to 28 days post-transplant. Patients received nivolumab 3 mg/kg at weeks 1, 4, 7, 10, then fortnightly to week 26. Some clones are missing from TCRdb's copy, which holds only in-frame ones; the method was immunoSEQ multiplex PCR. This sample has roughly 23,000 clones, with roughly 69% found just once. The material sequenced was PBMCs, taken in a trial of ipilimumab plus nivolumab as post-transplant consolidation. The rearrangement uses TRBV5-1 and TRBJ1-1, with D maybe TRBD1 (5 bases). The clonotype originates from a male donor with diffuse large B-cell lymphoma. CDR3 nucleotides: TGCGCCAGCAGCTTGGATGTGGGACCCTACACTGAAGCTTTCTTT. It yields the protein CASSLDVGPYTEAFF.